This T cell receptor (beta chain) is from a study of T cell repertoires in cytomegalovirus infection. Overall study context: TCR beta signatures that were public indicated CMV infection and matching HLA type. General study findings and limits: In two of eight donors, the top clonotype was HLA-C-restricted CMV-specific. Public TCR beta family frequency separated CMV-and-HLA carriers, including in an independent cohort.

In this sample, this clonotype turned up once. Its antigen is unknown. The germline V gene encodes CDR1 SGHAT and CDR2 FQDESV (reference sequence). CDR3 length: 17 amino acids. Trimming cost V 2 bases and J 6 bases; bases outside gene matches: 5. MiXCR, applied by TCRdb to the reads, yields one record per CDR3 protein. Here the sample spans 740,000 or so distinct CDR3 sequences, approximately 34% being singletons. This sequence originates from a human donor in good health (CMV status not recorded). Some clones in this sample may be carry-over from other donors' samples. The rearrangement links TRBV11-1 to TRBJ2-1, with 15 bases identical to TRBD2. The sequencing input was PBMCs. Written as DNA, the CDR3 is TGTGCCAGCAGCTTAAGACTGGGACTAGCGGGAGGCAATGAGCAGTTCTTC. Translation gives CASSLRLGLAGGNEQFF.